The clone carrying this T cell receptor beta chain has ten or more counts. Its antigen is currently unknown. These data come from a study of T cells in Graves' hyperthyroidism and ophthalmopathy. The length of the CDR3 is 16 residues. Trimming cost V 2 bases and J 6 bases, with 19 bases left between them. Each diagnosis drew on symptoms, thyroxine, TRAb, thyroid ultrasound and orbital computed tomography findings. General study findings and limits: Most expanded thyroid clonotypes above 0.001 also appeared in blood.

Amplified regions were TCR beta CDR3 sequences from RNA transcripts. First-round RT-PCR of the TCR CDR3 relied on the HTBI primer set. TCRdb reprocessed the multiplex PCR reads via MiXCR and lists one record per CDR3 protein. The sample records about 690,000 distinct CDR3 sequences, roughly a sixth being singletons. This TCR derives from a man aged 45-65 years with Graves' hyperthyroidism. The sequencing sample was made of blood. The rearrangement links TRBV12-3 or TRBV12-4 to TRBJ1-2; D remains ambiguous. The CDR3 spells CASSLSVEALGDGYTF. CDR3 DNA sequence: TGTGCCAGCAGTTTAAGCGTTGAGGCGTTGGGCGATGGCTACACCTTC.